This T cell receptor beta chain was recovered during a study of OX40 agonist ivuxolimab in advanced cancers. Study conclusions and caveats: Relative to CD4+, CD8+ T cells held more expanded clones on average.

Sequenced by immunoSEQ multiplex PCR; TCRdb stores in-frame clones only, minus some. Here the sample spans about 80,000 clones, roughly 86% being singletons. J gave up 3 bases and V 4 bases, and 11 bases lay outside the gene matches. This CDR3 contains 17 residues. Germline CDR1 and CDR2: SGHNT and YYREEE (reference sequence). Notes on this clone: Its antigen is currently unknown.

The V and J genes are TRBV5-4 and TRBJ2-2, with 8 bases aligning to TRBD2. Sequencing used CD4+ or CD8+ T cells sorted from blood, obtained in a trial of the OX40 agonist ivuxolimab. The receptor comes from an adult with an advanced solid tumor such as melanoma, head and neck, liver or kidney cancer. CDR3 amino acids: CASSPGVAGTHTGELFF. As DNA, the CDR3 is TGTGCCAGCAGCCCCGGTGTAGCGGGGACCCACACCGGGGAGCTGTTTTTT.